The entry below describes one T cell receptor beta chain. The CDR3 is 16 amino acids. The germline V gene has CDR1 PRHDT and CDR2 FYEKMQ (reference sequence). J was trimmed by 3 bases and V by 5 bases; bases with no gene match: 9. The data belong to a study of blood T cell repertoires in COVID-19. Background on the study: Sample material is recorded as cDNA or gDNA derived from T cells, B-cell-depleted T cells, or PBMCs.

Original data processing: Nucleated cell counts were estimated from reference gene primer amplification. Generated by immunoSEQ multiplex PCR, the TCRdb table keeps only in-frame clones and is missing some. The V and J calls and clone size were taken over from that table, and D and trimming were inferred from the DNA. The sample lists more than 250,000 clones; 83% were seen once. The specimen was peripheral blood. The chain carries TRBV13 and TRBJ2-3, with 9 bases lining up with TRBD2. The receptor was isolated from a man aged 60-69 years who had recovered from COVID-19. The CDR3, as DNA: TGTGCCAGCAGCGGGAGCGGGGGGCCTCCGACAGATACGCAGTATTTT. Protein: CASSGSGGPPTDTQYF.